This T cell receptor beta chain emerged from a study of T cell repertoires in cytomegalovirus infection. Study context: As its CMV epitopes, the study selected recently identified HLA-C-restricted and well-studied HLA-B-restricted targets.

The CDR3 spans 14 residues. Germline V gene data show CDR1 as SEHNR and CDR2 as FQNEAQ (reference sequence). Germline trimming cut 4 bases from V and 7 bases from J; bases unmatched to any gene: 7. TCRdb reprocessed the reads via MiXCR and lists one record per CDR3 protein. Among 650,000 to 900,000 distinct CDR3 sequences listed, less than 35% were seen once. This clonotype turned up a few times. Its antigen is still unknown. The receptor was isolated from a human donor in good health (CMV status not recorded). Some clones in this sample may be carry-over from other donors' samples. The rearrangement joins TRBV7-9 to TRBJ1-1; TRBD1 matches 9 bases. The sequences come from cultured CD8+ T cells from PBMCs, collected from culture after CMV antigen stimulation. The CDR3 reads CASSSTGQGNEAFF. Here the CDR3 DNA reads TGTGCCAGCAGCTCAACCGGACAGGGGAATGAAGCTTTCTTT. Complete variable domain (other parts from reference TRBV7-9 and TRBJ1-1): DTGVSQNPRHKITKRGQNVTFRCDPISEHNRLYWYRQTLGQGPEFLTYFQNEAQLEKSRLLSDRFSAERPKGSFSTLEIQRTEQGDSAMYLCASSSTGQGNEAFFGQGTRLTVV.